The following is a TCR beta chain sequence with its context. Its target is not known. The data stem from a study of shared clonotypes between healthy human individuals. Only CD45RO-negative cells positively selected for CCR7 counted as naive CD8 cells, so terminally differentiated effector memory CD45RA+ cells were excluded. Study-level results: The low donor count limited represented genetic and exposure-history diversity. Researchers found naive subsets generally carried larger estimated richness than memory subsets.

Deep was the level at which the assay was run. Sequencing was performed with immunoSEQ multiplex PCR; in TCRdb, only in-frame clones are kept and a portion is missing. The data hold 760,000 or so clones, with approximately 96% observed a single time. The sequence was obtained from a man aged 25-45 years in good health. Sequencing was carried out using naive CD8+ T cells sorted from blood.

As DNA, the CDR3 is TGCGCCAGCAGCTCCGACAGGGGAGCCTACGAGCAGTACTTC. As protein: CASSSDRGAYEQYF. This rearrangement joins TRBV5-1 to TRBJ2-7, with 8 positions matching TRBD1. Germline V gives CDR1 SGHRS, CDR2 YFSETQ. The CDR3 consists of 14 residues. Trimming cost V 3 bases and J 2 bases; bases outside gene matches: 4.